One and the same sample provided the 25 T cell receptor beta chains below, sequenced in a study of cytomegalovirus exposure and HLA in healthy donors. Researchers ran the PCR with 60 Vbeta and 13 Jbeta primers. TCRdb's copy holds only in-frame clones and misses some; the assay was immunoSEQ multiplex PCR. The data contain 130,000 to 150,000 clones, approximately 73% of them singletons. Sequenced: PBMCs. These receptors were collected from a middle-aged woman in good health and CMV-seronegative.

J is TRBJ2-1 and V is TRBV25-1; TRBD1 aligns across 10 bases. J lost 8 bases, V lost 5 bases, and 6 bases had no gene match. The CDR3 spans 14 residues. Germline V gene data show CDR1 as MGHDK and CDR2 as SYGVNS. The CDR3 nucleotides are TGTGCCAGCAGTTCCCGACAGGGGGCGGATGAGCAGTTCTTC. Amino acids: CASSSRQGADEQFF.

J is TRBJ2-1 and V is TRBV9, with TRBD2 identical over 8 bases. Per the germline V gene, CDR1 is SGDLS and CDR2 is YYNGEE. V lost 4 bases and J lost 0; bases outside the gene matches: 0. The CDR3 is made up of 14 amino acids. CDR3 sequence (DNA): TGTGCCAGCAGCCGGGGGGGCTCCTACAATGAGCAGTTCTTC. The encoded protein is CASSRGGSYNEQFF.

The chain joins TRBV4-1 to TRBJ2-6; 10 bases fit TRBD1. In germline, CDR1 is MGHRA, CDR2 YSYEKL. The trim removed 0 bases at V and 0 bases at J, leaving 8 bases unmatched. The CDR3 is 20 amino acids. This chain's CDR3 is CASSQDPLGQGYSGANVLTF. In DNA form, the CDR3 reads TGCGCCAGCAGCCAAGATCCGTTGGGACAGGGGTACTCTGGGGCCAACGTCCTGACTTTC.

The V gene is TRBV9, the J gene TRBJ2-3; D is perhaps TRBD1 (5 bases). CDR1 and CDR2 from the germline V gene are SGDLS and YYNGEE. The CDR3 has 14 amino acids. Trimming cost V 3 bases and J 2 bases, with 10 bases left between them. CDR3 in DNA: TGTGCCAGCAGCGCGACAGTTACCACAGATACGCAGTATTTT. This codes for CASSATVTTDTQYF.

The J gene is TRBJ2-3, the V gene TRBV5-1; D might be TRBD1 (6 bases). V lost 4 bases to trimming and J lost 0 bases, with 12 bases between them. Germline V gene sequence: CDR1 SGHRS, CDR2 YFSETQ. The CDR3 has 15 amino acids. The CDR3 reads CASSEGQLSTDTQYF. The CDR3 nucleotides are TGCGCCAGCAGCGAAGGACAGCTTAGCACAGATACGCAGTATTTT.

This clone was found a few times. The rearrangement uses TRBV9 and TRBJ1-1; maybe TRBD1 (6 bases). The V end was cut by 2 bases, the J end by 8 bases, with 16 bases between. The germline V gene has CDR1 SGDLS and CDR2 YYNGEE. CDR3 length equals 14 residues. The CDR3 region is CASSVGRLGAEAFF. As DNA, the CDR3 is TGTGCCAGCAGCGTGGGGCGGTTGGGGGCCGAAGCTTTCTTT. Looking up the rest from reference TRBV9 and TRBJ1-1 gives the full variable domain: DSGVTQTPKHLITATGQRVTLRCSPRSGDLSVYWYQQSLDQGLQFLIQYYNGEERAKGNILERFSAQQFPDLHSELNLSSLELGDSALYFCASSVGRLGAEAFFGQGTRLTVV.

The rearrangement links TRBV9 to TRBJ1-3; D is perhaps TRBD1 (6 bases). CDR3 length: 13 amino acids. V was clipped by 5 bases and J by 6 bases, with 12 bases between them. Germline loops: CDR1 SGDLS, CDR2 YYNGEE. The CDR3 DNA reads as TGTGCCAGCAGAGCCCCAGGGGAAAACACCATATATTTT. Translated, it gives CASRAPGENTIYF.

The chain joins TRBV27 to TRBJ2-1, with 7 bases that match TRBD2. The CDR3 has 12 residues. In germline, CDR1 is MNHEY, CDR2 SMNVEV (reference sequence). The junction had 0 bases not matched to a gene; V was cut back by 8 bases and J by 2 bases. The CDR3 bases are TGTGCCAGCGGGGGGGCCTACAATGAGCAGTTCTTC. Protein product: CASGGAYNEQFF.

This clone was found once. The chain combines TRBV5-8 with TRBJ1-5; D perhaps matches TRBD1 (5 bases). With 5 bases removed from V and 0 bases from J, the gap between germline ends came to 12 bases. CDR1 SGHTS and CDR2 YDEGEE come from the germline V gene. This CDR3 is 15 amino acids long. CDR3 nucleotide sequence: TGTGCCAGCAGTTACGACAGTTATAGCAATCAGCCCCAGCATTTT. This encodes CASSYDSYSNQPQHF.

The chain joins TRBV7-9 to TRBJ1-3, with TRBD1 identical over 7 bases. The CDR3 is 14 residues long. Unmatched junction bases numbered 9, after V lost 5 bases and J lost 8 bases. Per the germline V gene, CDR1 is SEHNR and CDR2 is FQNEAQ (reference sequence). The CDR3 DNA sequence: TGTGCCAGCAGCCAAGGGACAGCCGAGGACACCATATATTTT. Protein sequence: CASSQGTAEDTIYF.

The CDR3 loop is CASSFIVPGHLQPQHF. CDR3 DNA: TGTGCCAGCAGTTTTATAGTCCCGGGACATCTACAGCCCCAGCATTTT. This chain joins TRBV28 and TRBJ1-5; maybe TRBD1 (6 bases). Trimming pared 3 bases from V and 7 bases from J, leaving 19 bases between. The CDR3 has 16 amino acids. From germline, CDR1 is MDHEN and CDR2 SYDVKM. The full variable domain, its missing parts supplied by reference TRBV28 and TRBJ1-5, is DVKVTQSSRYLVKRTGEKVFLECVQDMDHENMFWYRQDPGLGLRLIYFSYDVKMKEKGDIPEGYSVSREKKERFSLILESASTNQTSMYLCASSFIVPGHLQPQHFGDGTRLSIL.

The chain uses TRBV5-4 and TRBJ1-2, with TRBD1 as a possible D gene (5 bases). Germline V gene sequence: CDR1 SGHNT, CDR2 YYREEE (reference sequence). V was cut by 6 bases and J by 0 bases, with 12 bases left in between. CDR3 length equals 14 residues. CDR3 coding DNA: TGTGCCAGCACCGGGAGAGGGGCTAACTATGGCTACACCTTC. It specifies CASTGRGANYGYTF.

This clone was seen once. CDR3 bases: TGTGCCAGCAGCCTCGTTGGGGCCAACGTCCTGACTTTC. Translation: CASSLVGANVLTF. The chain recombines TRBV5-5 with TRBJ2-6; D ambiguous. V gave up 4 bases and J gave up 3 bases, with 5 bases separating them. The CDR3 loop spans 13 amino acids. CDR1 is SGHKS and CDR2 is YYEKEE in the germline V gene (reference sequence). The variable domain in full, completed from reference TRBV5-5 and TRBJ2-6, reads DAGVTQSPTHLIKTRGQQVTLRCSPISGHKSVSWYQQVLGQGPQFIFQYYEKEERGRGNFPDRFSARQFPNYSSELNVNALLLGDSALYLCASSLVGANVLTFGAGSRLTVL.

This clone occurred a few times. This sequence joins TRBV5-6 and TRBJ2-7, with a weak D call TRBD1 (6 bases). This CDR3 region has 12 residues. Germline lookup yields CDR1 SGHDT and CDR2 YYEEEE. Deletions cut 2 bases from V and 3 bases from J, with 6 bases between. The DNA of the CDR3 is TGTGCCAGCAGCTTACAGGGCTACGAGCAGTACGTC. This encodes CASSLQGYEQYV.

This chain uses TRBV5-1 with TRBJ1-1; no reliable D call. The CDR3 sequence is 14 residues long. CDR1 and CDR2 (germline): SGHRS, YFSETQ. V was trimmed by 0 bases and J by 4 bases, leaving 10 bases between them. CDR3 amino acids: CASSLVRGSTEAFF. The CDR3 DNA is TGCGCCAGCAGCTTGGTACGGGGATCCACTGAAGCTTTCTTT.

This clone was counted a single time. V and J are TRBV11-2 and TRBJ2-7; no clear D gene. CDR3 length: 13 residues. V lost 0 bases, J lost 3 bases, and 6 bases lay in between. Germline V gene data show CDR1 as SGHAT and CDR2 as FQNNGV. As DNA, the CDR3 is TGTGCCAGCAGCTTAGACCACAACTACGAGCAGTACTTC. Translation: CASSLDHNYEQYF.

The chain couples TRBV19 to TRBJ2-7, with a weak D call TRBD2 (6 bases). The germline V gene has CDR1 LNHDA and CDR2 SQIVND (reference sequence). V lost 4 bases to trimming and J lost 3 bases, with 7 bases between them. The CDR3 has 12 residues. CDR3 in DNA: TGTGCCAGTAGTAGCGGGGTCTACGAGCAGTACTTC. Amino acids: CASSSGVYEQYF.

There are a few counts of this clone. The CDR3 here is CASSPTGTGVGQPQHF. The CDR3 DNA is TGTGCCAGCAGTCCCACCGGGACAGGTGTGGGTCAGCCCCAGCATTTT. The J gene is TRBJ1-5, the V gene TRBV28; 8 positions match TRBD1. Germline trimming cut 5 bases from V and 6 bases from J; bases unmatched to any gene: 12. Germline CDR1 and CDR2: MDHEN and SYDVKM. This CDR3 region has 16 residues.

The chain joins TRBV27 to TRBJ1-1, with D unclear. CDR1 MNHEY and CDR2 SMNVEV come from the germline V gene (reference sequence). This CDR3 contains 15 residues. V gave up 8 bases and J gave up 1 base, with 17 bases separating them. The CDR3 region is CASAAFFEANTEAFF. CDR3 bases: TGTGCCAGCGCTGCCTTTTTCGAGGCGAACACTGAAGCTTTCTTT.

This clone was seen once. V gene TRBV2 combines with J gene TRBJ1-3, with D perhaps matching TRBD1 (6 bases). Germline CDR1 is SNHLY and CDR2 is FYNNEI. The CDR3 contains 14 residues. The germline V and J ends were trimmed by 5 bases and 2 bases, with 10 bases remaining between them. CDR3 in DNA: TGTGCCAGCAGTCAACAGGGTCCTGGAAACACCATATATTTT. Amino acid sequence: CASSQQGPGNTIYF.

V usage is TRBV7-3 and J usage is TRBJ1-2; D gene uncertain. Between the trimmed V and J ends, which lost 1 base and 6 bases, there was a span of 9 bases. The CDR3 length is 13 residues. CDR1 is SGHTA and CDR2 is FQGTGA in the germline V gene. The CDR3 nucleotides read TGTGCCAGCAGCTTAAAGCAGGAGGATGGCTACACCTTC. Its translation: CASSLKQEDGYTF.

V is TRBV18 and J is TRBJ2-3; the match to TRBD1 covers 7 bases. V shed 5 bases, J shed 1 base, and the junction held 6 bases outside the gene matches. Germline CDR1 and CDR2: KGHSH and LQKENI. The CDR3 is 15 amino acids. The CDR3 loop reads CASSTTGTGTDTQYF. The CDR3, as DNA: TGTGCCAGCTCAACAACCGGGACAGGCACAGATACGCAGTATTTT.

The gene calls are TRBV14 and TRBJ1-2, with D perhaps matching TRBD1 (6 bases). V lost 6 bases and J 8 bases, leaving 19 bases between the germline ends. Per germline, CDR1 SGHDN and CDR2 FVKESK. The CDR3 sequence is 14 residues long. CDR3 coding DNA: TGTGCCAGCAGTCCCCTACAGGGATTGGGCGGCTACACCTTC. Protein sequence: CASSPLQGLGGYTF.

J is TRBJ2-1 and V is TRBV7-2; TRBD2 agrees at 9 bases. The CDR3 contains 15 residues. Germline V gene sequence: CDR1 SGHTA, CDR2 FQGNSA. V lost 1 base to trimming and J lost 4 bases; unmatched junction nucleotides: 2. Written as DNA, the CDR3 is TGTGCCAGCAGCTTAGAAGCGGGGGGTTACAATGAGCAGTTCTTC. Translated: CASSLEAGGYNEQFF.

This clone was picked up a small number of times. This sample includes further DNA sequences coding for the same CDR3. The V gene is TRBV5-1, the J gene TRBJ1-2; D remains ambiguous. Trimming removed 0 bases at V and 3 bases at J, with 6 bases between. Germline CDR1 and CDR2: SGHRS and YFSETQ. The CDR3 is 13 residues long. The CDR3 DNA reads as TGCGCCAGCAGCTTGGACAGAGACTATGGCTACACCTTC. Encoded protein: CASSLDRDYGYTF.